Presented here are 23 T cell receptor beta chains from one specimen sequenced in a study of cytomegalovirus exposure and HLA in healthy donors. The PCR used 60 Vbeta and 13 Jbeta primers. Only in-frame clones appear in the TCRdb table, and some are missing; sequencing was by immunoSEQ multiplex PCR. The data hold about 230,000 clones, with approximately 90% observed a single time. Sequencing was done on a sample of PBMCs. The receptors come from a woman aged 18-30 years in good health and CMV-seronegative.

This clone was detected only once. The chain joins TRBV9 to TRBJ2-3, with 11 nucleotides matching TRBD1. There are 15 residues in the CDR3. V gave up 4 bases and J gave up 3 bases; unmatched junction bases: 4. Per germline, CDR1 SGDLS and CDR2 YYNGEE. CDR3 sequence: CASSLRDRGTDTQYF. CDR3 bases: TGTGCCAGCAGCCTAAGGGACAGGGGGACAGATACGCAGTATTTT.

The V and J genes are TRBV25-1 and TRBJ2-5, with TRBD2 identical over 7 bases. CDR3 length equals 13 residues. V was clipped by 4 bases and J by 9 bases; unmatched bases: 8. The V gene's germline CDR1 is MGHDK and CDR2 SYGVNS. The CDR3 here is CASSASPGRAQYF. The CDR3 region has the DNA TGTGCCAGCAGTGCAAGCCCAGGGAGGGCCCAGTACTTC.

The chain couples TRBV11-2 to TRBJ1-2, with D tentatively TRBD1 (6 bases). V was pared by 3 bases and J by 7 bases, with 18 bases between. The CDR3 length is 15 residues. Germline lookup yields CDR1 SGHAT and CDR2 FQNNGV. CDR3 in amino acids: CASSFDTGIISGYTF. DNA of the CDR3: TGTGCCAGCAGCTTCGACACAGGGATCATCTCTGGCTACACCTTC.

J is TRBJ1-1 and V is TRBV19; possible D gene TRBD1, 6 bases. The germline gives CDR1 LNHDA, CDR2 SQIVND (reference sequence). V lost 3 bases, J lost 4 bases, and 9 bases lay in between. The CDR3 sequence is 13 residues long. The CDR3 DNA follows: TGTGCCAGTAGTATCGGCAGGGGCACTGAAGCTTTCTTT. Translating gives CASSIGRGTEAFF.

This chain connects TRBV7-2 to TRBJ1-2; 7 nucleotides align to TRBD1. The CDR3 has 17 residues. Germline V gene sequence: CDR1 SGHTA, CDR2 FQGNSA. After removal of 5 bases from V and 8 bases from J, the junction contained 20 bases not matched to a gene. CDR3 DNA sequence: TGTGCCAGCAGCCAAACCCGGCTCGGTGACAGGGTCTACGGCTACACCTTC. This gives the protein CASSQTRLGDRVYGYTF.

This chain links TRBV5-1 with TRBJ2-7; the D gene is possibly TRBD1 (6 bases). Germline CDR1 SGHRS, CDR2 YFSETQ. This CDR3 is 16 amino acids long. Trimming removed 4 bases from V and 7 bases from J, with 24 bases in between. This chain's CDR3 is CASSPRGPAEYSEQYF. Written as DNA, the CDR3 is TGCGCCAGCAGCCCCAGGGGCCCAGCGGAGTATTCTGAGCAGTACTTC.

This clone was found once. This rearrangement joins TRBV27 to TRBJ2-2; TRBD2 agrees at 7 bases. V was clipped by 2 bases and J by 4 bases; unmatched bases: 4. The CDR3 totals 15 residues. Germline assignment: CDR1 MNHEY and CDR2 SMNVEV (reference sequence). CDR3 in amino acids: CASSLTSVITGELFF. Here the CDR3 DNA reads TGTGCCAGCAGTTTAACTAGCGTAATCACCGGGGAGCTGTTTTTT.

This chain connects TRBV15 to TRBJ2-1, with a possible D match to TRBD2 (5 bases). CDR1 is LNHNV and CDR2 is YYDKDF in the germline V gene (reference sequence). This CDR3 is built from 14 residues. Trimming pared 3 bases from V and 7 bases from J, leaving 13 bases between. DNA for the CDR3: TGTGCCACCAGCAGGGGAAGCCGAGGGAATGAGCAGTTCTTC. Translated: CATSRGSRGNEQFF.

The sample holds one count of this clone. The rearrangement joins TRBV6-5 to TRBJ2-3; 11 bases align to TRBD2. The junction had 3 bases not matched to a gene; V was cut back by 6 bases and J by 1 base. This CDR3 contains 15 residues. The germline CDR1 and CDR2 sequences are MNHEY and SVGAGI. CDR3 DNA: TGTGCCAGCAGCCCGGGACTAGCGGGCACAGATACGCAGTATTTT. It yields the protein CASSPGLAGTDTQYF.

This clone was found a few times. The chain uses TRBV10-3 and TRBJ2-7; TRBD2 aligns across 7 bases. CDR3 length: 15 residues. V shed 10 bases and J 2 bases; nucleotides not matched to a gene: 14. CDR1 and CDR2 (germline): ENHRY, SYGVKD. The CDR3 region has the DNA TGTGCCAGCATGATGGGGGGGGTCGGGGCCTACGAGCAGTACTTC. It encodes CASMMGGVGAYEQYF.

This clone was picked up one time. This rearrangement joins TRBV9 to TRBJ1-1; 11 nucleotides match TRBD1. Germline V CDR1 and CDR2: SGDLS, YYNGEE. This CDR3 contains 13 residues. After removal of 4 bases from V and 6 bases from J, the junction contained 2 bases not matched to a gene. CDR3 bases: TGTGCCAGCAGCACGGACAGGGGGCCTGAAGCTTTCTTT. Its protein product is CASSTDRGPEAFF.

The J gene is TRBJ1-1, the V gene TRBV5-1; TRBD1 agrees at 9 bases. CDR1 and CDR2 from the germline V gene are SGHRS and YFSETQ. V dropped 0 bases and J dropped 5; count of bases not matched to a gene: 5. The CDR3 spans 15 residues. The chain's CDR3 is CASSLEGQGKTEAFF. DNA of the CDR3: TGCGCCAGCAGCTTGGAAGGACAGGGGAAAACTGAAGCTTTCTTT.

CDR3 in DNA: TGCGCCAGCAGCACGTACTCTAACTATGGCTACACCTTC. Amino acids: CASSTYSNYGYTF. The chain couples TRBV5-1 to TRBJ1-2; no definite D call. V lost 4 bases and J lost 0, with 7 bases in between. The CDR3 has 13 amino acids. The germline CDR1 and CDR2 sequences are SGHRS and YFSETQ.

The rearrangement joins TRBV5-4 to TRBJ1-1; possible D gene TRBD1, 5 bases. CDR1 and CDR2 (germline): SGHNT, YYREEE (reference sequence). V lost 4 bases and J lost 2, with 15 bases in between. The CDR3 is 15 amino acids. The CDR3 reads CASSPGGTENTEAFF. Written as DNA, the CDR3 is TGTGCCAGCAGCCCTGGGGGGACCGAAAACACTGAAGCTTTCTTT.

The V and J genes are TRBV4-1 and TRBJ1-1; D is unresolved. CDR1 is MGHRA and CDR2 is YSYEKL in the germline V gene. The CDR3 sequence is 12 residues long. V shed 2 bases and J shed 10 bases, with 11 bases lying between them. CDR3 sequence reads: CASSQPRLRAFF. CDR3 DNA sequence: TGCGCCAGCAGCCAACCGCGGCTCAGAGCTTTCTTT.

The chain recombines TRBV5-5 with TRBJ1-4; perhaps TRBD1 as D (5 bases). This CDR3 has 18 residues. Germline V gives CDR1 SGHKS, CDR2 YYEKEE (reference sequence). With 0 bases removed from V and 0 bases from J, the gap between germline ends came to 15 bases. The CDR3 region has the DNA TGTGCCAGCAGCTTGGGCCCCGGGACTTTGGCAACTAATGAAAAACTGTTTTTT. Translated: CASSLGPGTLATNEKLFF.

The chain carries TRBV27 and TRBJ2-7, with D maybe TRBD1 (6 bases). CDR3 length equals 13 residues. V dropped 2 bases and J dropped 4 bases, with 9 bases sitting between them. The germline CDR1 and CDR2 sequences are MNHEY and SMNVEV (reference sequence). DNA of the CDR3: TGTGCCAGCAGTTTAAACAGGGATTACGAGCAGTACTTC. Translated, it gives CASSLNRDYEQYF.

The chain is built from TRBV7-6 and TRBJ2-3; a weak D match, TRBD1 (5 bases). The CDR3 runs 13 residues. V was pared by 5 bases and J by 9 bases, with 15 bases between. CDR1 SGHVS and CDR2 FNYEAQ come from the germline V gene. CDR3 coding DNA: TGTGCCAGCAGCGAGACAGTGGGCTACACGCAGTATTTT. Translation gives CASSETVGYTQYF.

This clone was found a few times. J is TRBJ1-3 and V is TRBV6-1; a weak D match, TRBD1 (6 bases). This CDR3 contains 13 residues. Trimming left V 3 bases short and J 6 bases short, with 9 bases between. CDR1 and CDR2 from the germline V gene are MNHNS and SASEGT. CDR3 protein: CASSEGAENTIYF. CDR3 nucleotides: TGTGCCAGCAGTGAGGGGGCCGAAAACACCATATATTTT.

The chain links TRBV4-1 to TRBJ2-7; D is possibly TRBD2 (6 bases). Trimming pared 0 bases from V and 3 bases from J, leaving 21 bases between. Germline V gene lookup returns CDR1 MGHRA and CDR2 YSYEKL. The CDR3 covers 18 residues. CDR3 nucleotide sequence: TGCGCCAGCAGCCAAGATGGGCTTTATGGGACTCGTCGCTACGAGCAGTACTTC. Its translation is CASSQDGLYGTRRYEQYF.

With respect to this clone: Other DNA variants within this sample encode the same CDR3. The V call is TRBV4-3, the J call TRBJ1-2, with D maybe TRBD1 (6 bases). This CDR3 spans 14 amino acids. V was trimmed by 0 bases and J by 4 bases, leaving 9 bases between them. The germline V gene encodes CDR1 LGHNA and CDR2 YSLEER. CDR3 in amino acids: CASSQDRGFYGYTF. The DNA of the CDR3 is TGCGCCAGCAGCCAAGACAGGGGCTTCTATGGCTACACCTTC.

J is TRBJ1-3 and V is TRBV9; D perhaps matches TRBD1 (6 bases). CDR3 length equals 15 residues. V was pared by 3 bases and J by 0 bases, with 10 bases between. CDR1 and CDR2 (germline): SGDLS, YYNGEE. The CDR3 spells CASSAGTNSGNTIYF. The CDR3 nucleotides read TGTGCCAGCAGCGCCGGGACAAACTCTGGAAACACCATATATTTT.

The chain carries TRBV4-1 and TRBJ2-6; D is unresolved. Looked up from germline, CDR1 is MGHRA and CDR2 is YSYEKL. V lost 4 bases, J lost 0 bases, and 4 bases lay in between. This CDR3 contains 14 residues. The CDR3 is CASSPISGANVLTF. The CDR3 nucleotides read TGCGCCAGCAGCCCTATCTCTGGGGCCAACGTCCTGACTTTC.